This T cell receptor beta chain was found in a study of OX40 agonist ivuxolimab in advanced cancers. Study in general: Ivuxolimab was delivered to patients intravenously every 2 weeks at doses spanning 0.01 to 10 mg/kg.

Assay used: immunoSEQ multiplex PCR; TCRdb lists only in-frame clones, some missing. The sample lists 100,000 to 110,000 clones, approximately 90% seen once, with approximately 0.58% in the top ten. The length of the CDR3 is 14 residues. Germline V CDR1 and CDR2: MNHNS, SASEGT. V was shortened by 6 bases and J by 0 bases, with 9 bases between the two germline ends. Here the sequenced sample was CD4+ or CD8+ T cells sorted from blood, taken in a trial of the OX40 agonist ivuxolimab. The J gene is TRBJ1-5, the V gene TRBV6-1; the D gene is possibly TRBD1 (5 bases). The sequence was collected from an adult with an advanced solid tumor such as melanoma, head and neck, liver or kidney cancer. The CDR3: CASSRDLSNQPQHF. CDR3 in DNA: TGTGCCAGCAGCCGGGACCTTAGCAATCAGCCCCAGCATTTT.